This T cell receptor (beta chain) stems from a study of CD8 T cells in ankylosing spondylitis. Worth noting for this clonotype: What it binds is unknown.

TCRdb analysed the 5' RACE reads with MiXCR anew, one entry per CDR3 protein. The profile shows roughly 370,000 distinct CDR3 sequences, about a fifth of them singletons. Findings and limits, study-wide: Several highly homologous variants formed a TCR beta motif that appeared characteristic of ankylosing spondylitis blood. The authors reported significant enrichment of disease-linked clones in matched ankylosing spondylitis synovial fluid.

The CDR3 length is 14 residues. Trimming removed 2 bases at V and 7 bases at J, with 11 bases between. CDR1 MNHEY and CDR2 SMNVEV come from the germline V gene (reference sequence). This clonotype was obtained from a male donor with ankylosing spondylitis. Sequences were obtained from blood, either unsorted or a sorted T cell fraction (not recorded which). J is TRBJ2-2 and V is TRBV27; tentative D call: TRBD1 (5 bases). The CDR3 reads CASSLLGRSGELFF. CDR3 nucleotide sequence: TGTGCCAGCAGTTTACTGGGGCGTAGCGGGGAGCTGTTTTTT.